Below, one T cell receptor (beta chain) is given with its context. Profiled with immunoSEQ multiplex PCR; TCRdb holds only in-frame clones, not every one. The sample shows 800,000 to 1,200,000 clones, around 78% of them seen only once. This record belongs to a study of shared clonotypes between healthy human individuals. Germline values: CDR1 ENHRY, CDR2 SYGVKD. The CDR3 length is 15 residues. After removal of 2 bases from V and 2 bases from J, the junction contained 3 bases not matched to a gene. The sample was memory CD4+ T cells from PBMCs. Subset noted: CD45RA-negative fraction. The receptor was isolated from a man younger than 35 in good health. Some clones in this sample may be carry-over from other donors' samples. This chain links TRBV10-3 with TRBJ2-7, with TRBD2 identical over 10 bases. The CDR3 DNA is TGTGCCATCAGTGAGCAACTAGCGGGGACCTACGAGCAGTACTTC. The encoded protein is CAISEQLAGTYEQYF.